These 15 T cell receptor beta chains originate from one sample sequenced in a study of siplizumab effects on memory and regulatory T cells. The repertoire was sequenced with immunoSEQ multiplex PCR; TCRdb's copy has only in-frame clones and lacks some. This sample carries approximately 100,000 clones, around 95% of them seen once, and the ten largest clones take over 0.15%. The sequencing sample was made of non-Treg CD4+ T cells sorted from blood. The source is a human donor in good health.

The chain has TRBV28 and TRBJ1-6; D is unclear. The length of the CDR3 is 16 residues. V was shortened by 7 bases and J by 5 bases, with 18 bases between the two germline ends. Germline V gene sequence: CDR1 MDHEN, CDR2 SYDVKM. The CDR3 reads CASIEAGPKNNSPLHF. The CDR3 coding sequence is TGTGCCAGCATTGAGGCAGGACCAAAAAATAATTCACCCCTCCACTTT.

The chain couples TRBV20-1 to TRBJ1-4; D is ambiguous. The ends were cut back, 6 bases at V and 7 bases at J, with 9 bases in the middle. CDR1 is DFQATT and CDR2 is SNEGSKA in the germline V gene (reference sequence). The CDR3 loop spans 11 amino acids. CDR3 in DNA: TGCAGTGCGGGGAGGAGTGAAAAACTGTTTTTT. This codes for CSAGRSEKLFF.

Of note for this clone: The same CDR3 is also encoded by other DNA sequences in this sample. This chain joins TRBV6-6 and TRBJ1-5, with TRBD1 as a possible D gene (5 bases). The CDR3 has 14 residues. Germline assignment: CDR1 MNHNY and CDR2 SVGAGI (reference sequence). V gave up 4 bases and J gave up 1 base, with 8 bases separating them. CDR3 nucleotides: TGTGCCAGCAGTTGGGGCGGGAGCAATCAGCCCCAGCATTTT. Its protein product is CASSWGGSNQPQHF.

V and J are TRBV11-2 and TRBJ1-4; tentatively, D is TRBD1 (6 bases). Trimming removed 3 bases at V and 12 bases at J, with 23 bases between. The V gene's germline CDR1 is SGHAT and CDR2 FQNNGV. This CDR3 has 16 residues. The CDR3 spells CASSFGDPGDPGELFF. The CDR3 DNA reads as TGTGCCAGCAGCTTTGGGGACCCAGGGGATCCCGGGGAACTGTTTTTT.

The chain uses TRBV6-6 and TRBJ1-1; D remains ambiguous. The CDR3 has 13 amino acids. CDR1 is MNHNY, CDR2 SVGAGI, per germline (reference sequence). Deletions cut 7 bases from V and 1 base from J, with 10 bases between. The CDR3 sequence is CASIVGKNTEAFF. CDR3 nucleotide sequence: TGTGCCAGCATTGTCGGGAAGAACACTGAAGCTTTCTTT.

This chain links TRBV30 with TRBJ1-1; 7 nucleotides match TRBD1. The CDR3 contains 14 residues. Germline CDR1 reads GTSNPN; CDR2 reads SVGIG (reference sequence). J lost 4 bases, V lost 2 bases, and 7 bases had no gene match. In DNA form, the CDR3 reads TGTGCCTGGAGTCCCCACAGGGGCGGCACTGAAGCTTTCTTT. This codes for CAWSPHRGGTEAFF. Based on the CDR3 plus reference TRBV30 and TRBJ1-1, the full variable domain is SQTIHQWPATLVQPVGSPLSLECTVEGTSNPNLYWYRQAAGRGLQLLFYSVGIGQISSEVPQNLSASRPQDRQFILSSKKLLLSDSGFYLCAWSPHRGGTEAFFGQGTRLTVV.

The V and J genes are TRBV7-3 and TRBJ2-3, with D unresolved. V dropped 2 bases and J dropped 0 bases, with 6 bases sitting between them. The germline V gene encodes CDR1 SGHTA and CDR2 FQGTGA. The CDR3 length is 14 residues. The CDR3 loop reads CASSLQASTDTQYF. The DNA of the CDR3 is TGTGCCAGCAGCTTACAAGCAAGCACAGATACGCAGTATTTT.

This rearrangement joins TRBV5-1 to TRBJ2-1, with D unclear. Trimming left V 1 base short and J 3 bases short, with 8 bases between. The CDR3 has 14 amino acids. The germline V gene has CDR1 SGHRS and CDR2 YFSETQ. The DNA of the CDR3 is TGCGCCAGCAGCTTGCTTCTAGACTACAATGAGCAGTTCTTC. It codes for CASSLLLDYNEQFF. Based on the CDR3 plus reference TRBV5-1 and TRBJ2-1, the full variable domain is KAGVTQTPRYLIKTRGQQVTLSCSPISGHRSVSWYQQTPGQGLQFLFEYFSETQRNKGNFPGRFSGRQFSNSRSEMNVSTLELGDSALYLCASSLLLDYNEQFFGPGTRLTVL.

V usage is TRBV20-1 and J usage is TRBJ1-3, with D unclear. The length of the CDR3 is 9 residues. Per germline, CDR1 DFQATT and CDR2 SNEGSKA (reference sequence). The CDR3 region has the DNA TGCCCGCGGGGAAACACCATATATTTT. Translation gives CPRGNTIYF.

CDR3 in amino acids: CASSPQDGGLGYTF. As DNA, the CDR3 is TGTGCCAGCAGTCCCCAGGACGGGGGCCTTGGCTACACCTTC. This rearrangement joins TRBV2 to TRBJ1-2, with D maybe TRBD1 (6 bases). This CDR3 region has 14 residues. Looked up from germline, CDR1 is SNHLY and CDR2 is FYNNEI. Trimming removed 5 bases at V and 7 bases at J, with 17 bases between.

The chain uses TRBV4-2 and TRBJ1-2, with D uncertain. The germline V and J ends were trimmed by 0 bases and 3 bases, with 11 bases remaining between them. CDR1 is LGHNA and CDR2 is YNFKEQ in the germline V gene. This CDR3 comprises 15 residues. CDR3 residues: CASSQDGTFYYGYTF. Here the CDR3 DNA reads TGTGCCAGCAGCCAAGACGGAACCTTCTACTATGGCTACACCTTC.

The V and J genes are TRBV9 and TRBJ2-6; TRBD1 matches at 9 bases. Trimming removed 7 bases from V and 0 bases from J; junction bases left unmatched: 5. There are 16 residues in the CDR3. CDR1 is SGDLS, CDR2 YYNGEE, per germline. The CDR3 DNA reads TGTGCCAGCGGGGGACAGGGATCCTCTGGGGCCAACGTCCTGACTTTC. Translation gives CASGGQGSSGANVLTF. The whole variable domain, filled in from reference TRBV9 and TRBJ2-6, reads DSGVTQTPKHLITATGQRVTLRCSPRSGDLSVYWYQQSLDQGLQFLIQYYNGEERAKGNILERFSAQQFPDLHSELNLSSLELGDSALYFCASGGQGSSGANVLTFGAGSRLTVL.

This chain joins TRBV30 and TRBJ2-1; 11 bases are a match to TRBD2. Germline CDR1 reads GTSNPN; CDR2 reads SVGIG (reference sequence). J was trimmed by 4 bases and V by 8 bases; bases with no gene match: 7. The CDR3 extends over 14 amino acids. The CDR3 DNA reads TGTGCCCGATCATCTAGCGGGGGGTACAATGAGCAGTTCTTC. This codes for CARSSSGGYNEQFF.

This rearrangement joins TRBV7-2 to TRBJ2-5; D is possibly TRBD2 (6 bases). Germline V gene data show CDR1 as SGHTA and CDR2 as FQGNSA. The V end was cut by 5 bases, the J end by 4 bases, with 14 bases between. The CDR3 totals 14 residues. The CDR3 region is CASSQGTVGETQYF. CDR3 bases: TGTGCCAGCAGCCAAGGGACTGTGGGAGAGACCCAGTACTTC.

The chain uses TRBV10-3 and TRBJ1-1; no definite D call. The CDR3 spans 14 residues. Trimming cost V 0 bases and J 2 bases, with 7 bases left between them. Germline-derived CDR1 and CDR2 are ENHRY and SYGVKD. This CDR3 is CAISESGGNTEAFF. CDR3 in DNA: TGTGCCATCAGTGAGTCGGGCGGAAACACTGAAGCTTTCTTT.